This is a list of T cell receptor beta chains from one sample in a study of technical replicates of blood from four donors. Libraries were prepared by immunoSEQ multiplex PCR; TCRdb keeps only in-frame clonotypes and omits some of them. Altogether fewer than 80,000 clones are present, 89% being singletons, with the ten largest covering around 4.4%. Sequenced: PBMCs. The source of these receptors is a human donor in good health. Some clones in this sample may be carry-over from other donors' samples. The CDR3 runs from the conserved cysteine through the conserved F or W. D genes are given only for firm matches. Part of the rows lack a size; the others show once, few, many or a class for expanded clones.

.,.,TRBV19,TRBJ1-5,CASSIVGGSNQPQHF,TGTGCCAGTAGTATTGTCGGGGGTAGCAATCAGCCCCAGCATTTT
TRBD1,.,TRBV7-8,TRBJ1-4,CASSPGTATNEKLFF,TGTGCCAGCAGCCCAGGGACAGCAACTAATGAAAAACTGTTTTTT
.,.,TRBV7-9,TRBJ2-1,CASSLERGIAYNEQFF,TGTGCCAGCAGCTTAGAGCGCGGGATTGCCTACAATGAGCAGTTCTTC
TRBD1,.,TRBV7-9,TRBJ2-1,CASSPRDRGNYNEQFF,TGTGCCAGCAGCCCCCGGGACAGGGGGAACTACAATGAGCAGTTCTTC
.,.,TRBV7-2,TRBJ1-6,CASSQSPYNSPLHF,TGTGCCAGCAGCCAAAGCCCCTATAATTCACCCCTCCACTTT
.,.,TRBV6-6,TRBJ1-1,CASSYSRGLSTEAFF,TGTGCCAGCAGTTACTCGCGGGGGCTGAGCACTGAAGCTTTCTTT
.,once,TRBV23-1,TRBJ1-5,CASSQSISGVNNQPQHF,TGCGCCAGCAGTCAATCGATCTCCGGGGTCAACAATCAGCCCCAGCATTTT
.,.,TRBV6-5,TRBJ1-5,CASSLVRDSNQPQHF,TGTGCCAGCAGTTTGGTACGGGATAGCAATCAGCCCCAGCATTTT
TRBD2,.,TRBV6-1,TRBJ2-7,CASILAGISYEQYF,TGTGCCAGCATTTTAGCGGGTATTTCCTACGAGCAGTACTTC
.,.,TRBV15,TRBJ1-2,CATSRDGGGLSSRGYTF,TGTGCCACCAGCAGAGATGGGGGGGGACTCAGCTCCAGGGGCTACACCTTC
.,few,TRBV6-6,TRBJ1-4,CASRRDGGDRFEKLFF,TGTGCCAGCAGGCGAGATGGGGGGGATCGGTTTGAAAAACTGTTTTTT
TRBD2,.,TRBV29-1,TRBJ2-1,CSIGAGGNNEQFF,TGCAGCATAGGGGCGGGGGGGAACAATGAGCAGTTCTTC
.,.,TRBV5-1,TRBJ1-2,CASSLVRDYGYTF,TGCGCCAGCAGCTTGGTCCGGGACTATGGCTACACCTTC
TRBD2,.,TRBV4-1,TRBJ2-2,CASSHFSLRSGGPLATGELFF,TGCGCCAGCAGCCACTTCTCACTGCGGAGCGGGGGGCCACTCGCCACCGGGGAGCTGTTTTTT
.,few,TRBV6-1,TRBJ1-6,CASEGQQGTGSPLHF,TGTGCCAGCGAAGGGCAACAGGGAACGGGCTCACCCCTCCACTTT
TRBD1,.,TRBV19,TRBJ1-4,CASHRQGANEKLFF,TGTGCCAGTCATCGACAGGGTGCTAATGAAAAACTGTTTTTT
TRBD1,.,TRBV4-1,TRBJ1-2,CASSQTEAGGANYGYTF,TGCGCCAGCAGCCAAACCGAGGCAGGGGGAGCTAACTATGGCTACACCTTC
TRBD2,.,TRBV6-1,TRBJ2-1,CASPSGTSGRGEQFF,TGTGCCAGCCCCTCCGGGACTAGCGGGAGAGGTGAGCAGTTCTTC
.,.,TRBV4-3,TRBJ2-1,CASSQTSGGGVSSYNEQFF,TGCGCCAGCAGCCAAACCTCCGGGGGAGGCGTGAGCTCCTACAATGAGCAGTTCTTC
TRBD2,.,TRBV10-3,TRBJ2-2,CAISETWEGSGTGELFF,TGTGCCATCAGTGAGACGTGGGAGGGCTCGGGTACCGGGGAGCTGTTTTTT
.,.,TRBV19,TRBJ2-3,CASSEWTFTDTQYF,TGTGCCAGTAGTGAATGGACTTTCACAGATACGCAGTATTTT
.,.,TRBV7-3,TRBJ2-1,CASSSGLGVGDEQFF,TGTGCCAGCAGCTCGGGACTCGGGGTGGGCGATGAGCAGTTCTTC
TRBD1,.,TRBV5-3,TRBJ1-2,CARTRTGQGNGYTF,TGTGCCAGAACCCGGACGGGACAGGGGAATGGCTACACCTTC
.,.,TRBV21-1,TRBJ1-6,CASSGTGGMALHF,TGTGCCAGCAGTGGGACAGGGGGCATGGCCCTCCACTTT
TRBD2,.,TRBV6-1,TRBJ2-1,CASEAGTSLYEQFF,TGTGCCAGCGAAGCCGGGACTAGCCTCTATGAGCAGTTCTTC
.,.,TRBV6-1,TRBJ1-1,CASSVEDSRNTEAFF,TGTGCCAGCAGTGTTGAGGACAGCCGGAACACTGAAGCTTTCTTT